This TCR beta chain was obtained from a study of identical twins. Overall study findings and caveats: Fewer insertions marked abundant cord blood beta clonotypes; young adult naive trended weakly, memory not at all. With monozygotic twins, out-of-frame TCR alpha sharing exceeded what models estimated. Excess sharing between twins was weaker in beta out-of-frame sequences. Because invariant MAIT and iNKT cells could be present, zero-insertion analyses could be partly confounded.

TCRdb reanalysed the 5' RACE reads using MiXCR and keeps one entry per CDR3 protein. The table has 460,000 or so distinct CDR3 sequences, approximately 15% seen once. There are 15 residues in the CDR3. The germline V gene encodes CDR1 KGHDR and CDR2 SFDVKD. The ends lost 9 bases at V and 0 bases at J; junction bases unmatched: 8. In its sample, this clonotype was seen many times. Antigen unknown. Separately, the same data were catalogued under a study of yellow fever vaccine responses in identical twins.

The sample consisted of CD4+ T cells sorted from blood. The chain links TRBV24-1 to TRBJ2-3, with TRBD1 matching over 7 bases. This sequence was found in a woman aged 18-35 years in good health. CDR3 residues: CATGLTGTSTDTQYF. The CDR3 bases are TGTGCCACCGGCCTGACAGGGACCAGCACAGATACGCAGTATTTT.